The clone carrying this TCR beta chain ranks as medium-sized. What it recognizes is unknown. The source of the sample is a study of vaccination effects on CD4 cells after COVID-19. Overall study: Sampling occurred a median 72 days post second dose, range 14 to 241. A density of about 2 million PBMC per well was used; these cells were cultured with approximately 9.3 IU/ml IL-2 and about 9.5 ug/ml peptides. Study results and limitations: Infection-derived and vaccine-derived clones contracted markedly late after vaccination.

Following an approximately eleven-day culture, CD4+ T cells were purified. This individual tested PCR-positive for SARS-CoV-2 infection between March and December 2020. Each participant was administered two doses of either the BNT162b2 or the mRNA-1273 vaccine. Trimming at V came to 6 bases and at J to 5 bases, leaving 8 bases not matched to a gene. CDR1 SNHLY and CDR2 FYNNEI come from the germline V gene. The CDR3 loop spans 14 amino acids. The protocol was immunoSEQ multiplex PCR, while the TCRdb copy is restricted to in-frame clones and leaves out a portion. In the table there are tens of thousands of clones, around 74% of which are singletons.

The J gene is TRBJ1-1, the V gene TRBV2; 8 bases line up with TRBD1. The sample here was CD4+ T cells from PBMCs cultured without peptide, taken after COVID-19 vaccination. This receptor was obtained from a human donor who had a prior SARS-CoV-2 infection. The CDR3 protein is CASRDRVLTTEAFF. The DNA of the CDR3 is TGTGCCAGCAGGGACAGGGTGCTTACAACTGAAGCTTTCTTT.